Reported below is one TCR beta chain. Data came from immunoSEQ multiplex PCR; TCRdb stores just in-frame clones and leaves some out. Of approximately 75,000 clones in the sample, approximately 90% are singletons; the top ten hold 6.5% to 8.5%. The sample originates from a study of blood T cell repertoires in COVID-19. Whole-study context: Samples came from the United States, Italy and Spain, spanning acute and convalescent COVID-19. In each case, the material was cDNA or gDNA derived from T cells, B-cell-depleted T cells, or PBMCs.

Trimming cost V 4 bases and J 2 bases, with 9 bases left between them. The CDR3 covers 14 residues. Germline V gene sequence: CDR1 SNHLY, CDR2 FYNNEI. Sequenced input: peripheral blood. The TCR was taken from a human donor in a cohort sampled during active COVID-19. V gene TRBV2 combines with J gene TRBJ1-5; no clear D gene. Written as DNA, the CDR3 is TGTGCCAGCAGTGTGGAGAGGGGCAATCAGCCCCAGCATTTT. It yields the protein CASSVERGNQPQHF.